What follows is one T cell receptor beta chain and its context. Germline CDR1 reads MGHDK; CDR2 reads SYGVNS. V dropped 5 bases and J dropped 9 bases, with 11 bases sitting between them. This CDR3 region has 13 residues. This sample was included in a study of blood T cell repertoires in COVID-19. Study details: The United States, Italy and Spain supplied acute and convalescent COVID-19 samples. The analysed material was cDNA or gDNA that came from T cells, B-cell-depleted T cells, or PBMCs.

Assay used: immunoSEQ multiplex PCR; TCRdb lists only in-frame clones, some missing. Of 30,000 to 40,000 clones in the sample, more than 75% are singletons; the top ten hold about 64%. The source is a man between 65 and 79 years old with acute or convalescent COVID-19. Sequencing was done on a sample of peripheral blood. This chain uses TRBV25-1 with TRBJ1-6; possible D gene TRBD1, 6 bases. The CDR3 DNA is TGTGCCAGCAGTCTGGGAGGGGGTTCACCCCTCCACTTT. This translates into CASSLGGGSPLHF.